What follows is one TCR beta chain and its context. No cognate antigen has been identified for it. The CDR3 goes from the cysteine to the phenylalanine over 12 residues. No nucleotide data were recorded. The germline V gene yields SQVTM for CDR1 and ANQGSEA for CDR2. This entry is derived from a study of CXCR3-negative and CXCR3-positive naive CD8 T cells (dated 2019 in TCRdb). Study-level background: About 135 million TRB reads were obtained in total, roughly 1.5 +/- 0.3 million reads per library. The TRBV-TRBJ cluster analysis covered naive subsets from 5 or 6 donors and memory cells from 3 donors. Diversity and physicochemical repertoire analyses covered about a dozen donors pooled from two independent experiments.

Sequencing instrument: NextSeq 550. The Human TCR Profiling Kit (MiLaboratory) was used to make UMI-labeled 5' RACE TRB cDNA libraries. cDNA synthesis used the entire amount of extracted RNA, and PCR amplification then used the entire amount of cDNA produced. Libraries were prepared in parallel with an identical number of PCR cycles. The authors' pipeline ran thus. With a minimum of two reads required per UMI, MIGEC and MiXCR pulled out about 50,000 +/- 10,000 unique UMI-labeled TRB cDNA molecules from each library. On average, about 40,000 +/- 10,000 functional in-frame TRB CDR3 nucleotide clonotypes lacking stop codons were found per library. After downsampling to 5000 UMI-labeled TRB molecules per sample, diversity metrics, including normalized Shannon-Wiener and Chao1, were computed in VDJtools. VDJtools computed clonotype-size-weighted physicochemical properties of the central five CDR3 residues: interaction energy, strength, volume and Kidera factor 4. Following TCRdb reprocessing, every CDR3 protein sequence forms one entry, and DNA is not provided. The V and J calls come from TCRdb's annotation, not from the publication. In this sample's table one finds over 50,000 distinct CDR3 sequences. The ten largest make up about 0.8% of the sample.

Here is what the overall study found, with its caveats: Naive CXCR3-negative and CXCR3-positive cells from the same donor showed similar TRBV-TRBJ usage, whereas memory cells showed distinct patterns. Freshly isolated PBMCs were used for most assays because CXCR3 expression partially decreased after cryopreservation. Because surface CD5, which is linked to self-reactivity in mice, was comparable between the naive subsets, TCR interaction strength was also inferred from TRB CDR3 physicochemical properties. Both naive subsets had comparably high repertoire diversity, while memory CD8+ T cells had much lower repertoire diversity. Compared with CXCR3-negative naive cells, CXCR3-positive naive cells had TRB CDR3s with higher hydrophobicity (lower Kidera factor 4), lower energy, and higher strength and volume indices.

Each CD8+ T cell subset was flow-sorted in triplicate, with over 250,000 cells per subset placed directly into RLT lysis buffer. To exclude memory contaminants, naive CD8+ T cells were stringently defined as CD45RO-CCR7+CD27+CD95-. Using standard density gradient centrifugation, peripheral blood mononuclear cells were isolated from buffy coats. A FACSAria III was used to flow-sort naive CXCR3-negative and CXCR3-positive CD8+ T cells. An RNeasy Mini Kit was used to extract total RNA from the sorted cells. The rearrangement combines TRBV29-1 with TRBJ1-2. The clonotype originates from a human donor in good health. Some clones in this sample may be carry-over from other donors' samples. Sequenced sample: naive CXCR3+ CD8+ T cells from blood. The sample's cell subset or site, from its label and the paper: CD45RO-CCR7+CD27+CD95- naive CD8+ T cells expressing CXCR3 (TNR3+). The CDR3 region: CSVKQDFYGYTF.